This is a list of T cell receptor beta chains from one sample in a study of stem cell transplantation in POMP-related autoinflammatory disease. TCRdb's table, derived via immunoSEQ multiplex PCR, lists solely in-frame clones and lacks some. The table lists about 32,000 clones, just over 85% of them singletons. The source material was CD4+ T cells from PBMCs, sampled before stem cell transplantation. The receptors here all came from a human donor with POMP-related autoinflammation and immune dysregulation (PRAID). The CDR3 runs from the conserved cysteine through the conserved F or W. A D gene is named only where the DNA matches it firmly. Size is stated for part of the rows, as once, few or many counts, or as a class when the clone is expanded.

.	few	TRBV2	TRBJ2-7	CASSVTTEQYF	TGTGCCAGCAGTGTAACCACCGAGCAGTACTTC
TRBD2	.	TRBV19	TRBJ2-1	CASSPLAGAYNEQFF	TGTGCCAGTAGTCCCCTAGCGGGGGCCTACAATGAGCAGTTCTTC
TRBD1	.	TRBV9	TRBJ1-4	CTSGEGAAKEKLFF	TGTACCAGCGGAGAGGGGGCCGCTAAGGAAAAACTGTTTTTT
.	.	TRBV11-1	TRBJ1-1	CASSQQSGNTEAFF	TGTGCCAGCAGCCAACAGTCAGGGAACACTGAAGCTTTCTTT
TRBD2	.	TRBV5-1	TRBJ2-1	CASSWTSGSSYNEQFF	TGCGCCAGCAGCTGGACTAGCGGGAGCTCCTACAATGAGCAGTTCTTC
.	.	TRBV11-2	TRBJ2-4	CASSPKSRGGDIQYF	TGTGCCAGCAGCCCGAAGTCCAGGGGCGGGGACATTCAGTACTTC
TRBD1	.	TRBV19	TRBJ1-4	CASTPGQWFEKLFF	TGTGCCAGTACCCCGGGACAGTGGTTTGAAAAACTGTTTTTT
.	.	TRBV27	TRBJ1-1	CASSQTEETEAFF	TGTGCCAGCAGTCAGACAGAGGAGACTGAAGCTTTCTTT
TRBD2	.	TRBV28	TRBJ2-1	CASSSPSSGSNEQFF	TGTGCCAGCAGTTCCCCCTCTAGCGGGAGCAATGAGCAGTTCTTC
.	.	TRBV4-2	TRBJ2-5	CASSQDSPGTFQETQYF	TGTGCCAGCAGCCAAGATTCCCCCGGGACATTCCAAGAGACCCAGTACTTC
TRBD1	few	TRBV2	TRBJ1-5	CASSEDRGGQPQHF	TGTGCCAGCAGTGAGGACAGGGGTGGGCAGCCCCAGCATTTT
.	.	TRBV5-5	TRBJ1-1	CASTHGGGRPNTEAFF	TGTGCCAGCACCCATGGAGGGGGACGGCCGAACACTGAAGCTTTCTTT
TRBD2	.	TRBV19	TRBJ2-5	CASSIGASGTQETQYF	TGTGCCAGTAGTATAGGTGCTAGCGGCACTCAAGAGACCCAGTACTTC
TRBD2	.	TRBV5-6	TRBJ2-1	CASSYYANRGGRANEQFF	TGTGCCAGCAGTTATTACGCCAACAGGGGCGGGAGGGCTAATGAGCAGTTCTTC
TRBD2	.	TRBV7-9	TRBJ2-7	CASSSARGSGRTHEQYF	TGTGCCAGCAGCTCAGCCCGAGGTAGCGGGAGAACTCACGAGCAGTACTTC
.	.	TRBV4-1	TRBJ1-2	CASSQGTYSDYGYTF	TGCGCCAGCAGCCAAGGGACGTACTCCGACTATGGCTACACCTTC
.	.	TRBV2	TRBJ2-1	CASSESSYNEQFF	TGTGCCAGCAGTGAGAGCTCCTACAATGAGCAGTTCTTC
.	.	TRBV2	TRBJ2-3	CASSEFVGLKERDTQYF	TGTGCCAGCAGTGAATTCGTCGGCCTTAAAGAACGCGATACGCAGTATTTT
.	.	TRBV5-1	TRBJ2-1	CASVQQEGRNEQFF	TGCGCCAGCGTTCAACAAGAGGGGCGGAATGAGCAGTTCTTC
TRBD1	.	TRBV2	TRBJ1-5	CASRGQGGGRPQHF	TGTGCCAGCAGGGGACAGGGGGGAGGGCGGCCCCAGCATTTT
.	.	TRBV4-2	TRBJ2-3	CASSQEVPDTQYF	TGTGCCAGCAGCCAAGAAGTTCCAGATACGCAGTATTTT
.	.	TRBV2	TRBJ2-2	CASSEVNRVPGELFF	TGTGCCAGCAGTGAAGTCAACAGGGTTCCCGGGGAGCTGTTTTTT
TRBD2	.	TRBV29-1	TRBJ2-5	CSVMSGETGGTQYF	TGCAGCGTAATGAGCGGGGAGACGGGGGGGACCCAGTACTTC
.	.	TRBV9	TRBJ2-2	CASSVEGTGELFF	TGTGCCAGCAGCGTAGAAGGCACCGGGGAGCTGTTTTTT
TRBD2	.	TRBV5-1	TRBJ2-1	CASRSTSGDHSYNEQFF	TGCGCCAGCAGGTCGACTAGCGGGGACCACTCCTACAATGAGCAGTTCTTC
.	.	TRBV20-1	TRBJ2-5	CSASQETQYF	TGCAGTGCTAGCCAAGAGACCCAGTACTTC
.	.	TRBV19	TRBJ1-1	CASTPGGVLNGRVAFF	TGTGCCAGTACCCCCGGGGGGGTATTGAATGGACGGGTAGCTTTCTTT
.	.	TRBV5-6	TRBJ2-1	CASSLVEGNVYNEQFF	TGTGCCAGCAGCTTGGTAGAGGGAAACGTCTACAATGAGCAGTTCTTC
TRBD1	.	TRBV5-5	TRBJ2-3	CASSLVRTGWTDTQYF	TGTGCCAGCAGCTTGGTCAGGACAGGCTGGACAGATACGCAGTATTTT